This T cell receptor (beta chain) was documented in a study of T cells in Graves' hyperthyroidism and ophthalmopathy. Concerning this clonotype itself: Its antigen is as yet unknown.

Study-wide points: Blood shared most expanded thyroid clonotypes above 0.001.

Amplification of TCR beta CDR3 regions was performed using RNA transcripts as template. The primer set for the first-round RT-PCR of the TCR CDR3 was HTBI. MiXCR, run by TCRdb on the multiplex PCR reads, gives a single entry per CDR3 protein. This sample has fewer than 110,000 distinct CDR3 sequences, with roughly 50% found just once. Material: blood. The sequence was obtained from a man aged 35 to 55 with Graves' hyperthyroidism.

The CDR3 protein is CASSDQGIYEKLFF. CDR3 in DNA: TGTGCCAGCAGTGACCAGGGGATATATGAAAAACTGTTTTTT. The chain recombines TRBV2 with TRBJ1-4; the D gene is possibly TRBD1 (6 bases). Germline V gene sequence: CDR1 SNHLY, CDR2 FYNNEI. The CDR3 length is 14 residues. Trimming stripped 3 bases from V and 6 bases from J, with 11 bases between.